The sample holds a few counts of the clone carrying this TCR beta chain. Original processing notes: Reference gene primer amplification gave estimated nucleated cell counts. Generated by immunoSEQ multiplex PCR, the TCRdb table keeps only in-frame clones and is missing some. The V and J calls and clone size were taken over from that table, and D and trimming were inferred from the DNA. The table lists about 100,000 clones, 75% to 85% of them singletons. These data come from a study of blood T cell repertoires in COVID-19. Overall study: PBMCs, B-cell-depleted T cells, or T cells provided the cDNA or gDNA that made up the material.

Sequencing was carried out using peripheral blood. The clonotype originates from a human donor in a cohort sampled during active COVID-19.

Written as DNA, the CDR3 is TGTGCCAGCAGCTTAGGACCCCCAGGATCGGGATCTGAGGGCTACACCTTC. Protein sequence: CASSLGPPGSGSEGYTF. The genes are TRBV7-2 and TRBJ1-2, with D unresolved. The CDR3 runs 17 residues. Germline CDR1 is SGHTA and CDR2 is FQGNSA. Trimming took off 1 base at V and 8 bases at J, with 23 bases between the two ends.